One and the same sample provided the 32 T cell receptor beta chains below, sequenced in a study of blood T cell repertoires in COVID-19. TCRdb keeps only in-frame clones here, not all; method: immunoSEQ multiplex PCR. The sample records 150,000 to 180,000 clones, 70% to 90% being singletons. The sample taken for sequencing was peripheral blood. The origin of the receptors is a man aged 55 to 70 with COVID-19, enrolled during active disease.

CDR3 nucleotides: TGTGCCAGCTCCTACTCCTCCTACAATGAGCAGTTCTTC. Amino acid sequence: CASSYSSYNEQFF. The V and J genes are TRBV7-3 and TRBJ2-1; D call uncertain. CDR3 length equals 13 residues. Trimming cost V 8 bases and J 0 bases, with 8 bases left between them. Germline CDR1 and CDR2: SGHTA and FQGTGA. Variable domain in full (rest from reference TRBV7-3 and TRBJ2-1): GAGVSQTPSNKVTEKGKYVELRCDPISGHTALYWYRQSLGQGPEFLIYFQGTGAADDSGLPNDRFFAVRPEGSVSTLKIQRTERGDSAVYLCASSYSSYNEQFFGPGTRLTVL.

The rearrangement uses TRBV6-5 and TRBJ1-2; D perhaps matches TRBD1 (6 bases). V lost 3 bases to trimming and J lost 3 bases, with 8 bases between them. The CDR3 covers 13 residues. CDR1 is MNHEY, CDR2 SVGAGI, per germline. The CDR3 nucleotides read TGTGCCAGCAGTTATAACAGGGACTATGGCTACACCTTC. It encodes CASSYNRDYGYTF.

The CDR3 here is CASSGRQGFNYGYTF. DNA of the CDR3: TGTGCCAGCAGCGGCCGACAGGGATTCAACTATGGCTACACCTTC. The chain is built from TRBV5-4 and TRBJ1-2; TRBD1 aligns across 7 bases. V dropped 4 bases and J dropped 2; count of bases not matched to a gene: 8. The germline V gene encodes CDR1 SGHNT and CDR2 YYREEE (reference sequence). CDR3 length equals 15 residues. The variable domain in full, with the rest retrieved from reference TRBV5-4 and TRBJ1-2, is ETGVTQSPTHLIKTRGQQVTLRCSSQSGHNTVSWYQQALGQGPQFIFQYYREEENGRGNFPPRFSGLQFPNYSSELNVNALELDDSALYLCASSGRQGFNYGYTFGSGTRLTVV.

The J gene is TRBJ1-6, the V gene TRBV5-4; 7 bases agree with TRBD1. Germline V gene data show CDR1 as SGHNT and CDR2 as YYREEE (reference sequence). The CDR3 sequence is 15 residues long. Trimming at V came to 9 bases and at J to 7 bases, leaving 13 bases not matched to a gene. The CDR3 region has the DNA TGTGCCACCAGGGGGGGACTAAACCCAAATTCACCCCTCCACTTT. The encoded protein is CATRGGLNPNSPLHF. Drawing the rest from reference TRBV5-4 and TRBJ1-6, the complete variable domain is ETGVTQSPTHLIKTRGQQVTLRCSSQSGHNTVSWYQQALGQGPQFIFQYYREEENGRGNFPPRFSGLQFPNYSSELNVNALELDDSALYLCATRGGLNPNSPLHFGNGTRLTVT.

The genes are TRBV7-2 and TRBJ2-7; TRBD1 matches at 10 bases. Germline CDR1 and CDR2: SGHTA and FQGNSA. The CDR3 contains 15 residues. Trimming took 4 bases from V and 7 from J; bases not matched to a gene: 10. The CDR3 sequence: CASSSRDRGIMEQYF. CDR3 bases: TGTGCCAGCAGCTCCCGGGACAGGGGTATTATGGAGCAGTACTTC.

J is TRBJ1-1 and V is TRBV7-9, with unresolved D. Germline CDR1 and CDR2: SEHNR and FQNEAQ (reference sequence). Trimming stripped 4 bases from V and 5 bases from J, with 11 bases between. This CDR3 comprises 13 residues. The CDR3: CASSSDSRTEAFF. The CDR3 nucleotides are TGTGCCAGCAGCTCCGACTCTCGGACTGAAGCTTTCTTT.

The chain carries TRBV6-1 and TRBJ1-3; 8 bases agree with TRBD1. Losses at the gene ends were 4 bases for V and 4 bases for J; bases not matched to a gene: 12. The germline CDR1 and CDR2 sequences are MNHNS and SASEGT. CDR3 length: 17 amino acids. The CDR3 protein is CASSAAGQAGSGNTIYF. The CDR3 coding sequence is TGTGCCAGCAGTGCAGCGGGACAGGCCGGTTCAGGAAACACCATATATTTT.

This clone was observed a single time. CDR3 sequence reads: CASSRNSGANVLTF. The DNA of the CDR3 is TGTGCCAGCAGCCGTAACTCTGGGGCCAACGTCCTGACTTTC. The chain carries TRBV25-1 and TRBJ2-6; D remains unclear. CDR3 size: 14 residues. Trimming cost V 6 bases and J 0 bases, with 6 bases left between them. Germline assignment: CDR1 MGHDK and CDR2 SYGVNS.

For the CDR3, the DNA is TGTGCCAGCAGTTTGTCTAGCGGACCCAAAGAGACCCAGTACTTC. It encodes CASSLSSGPKETQYF. J is TRBJ2-5 and V is TRBV28; 7 bases line up with TRBD2. This CDR3 contains 15 residues. CDR1 is MDHEN and CDR2 is SYDVKM in the germline V gene. With V trimmed by 3 bases and J by 3 bases, 7 bases remained unmatched.

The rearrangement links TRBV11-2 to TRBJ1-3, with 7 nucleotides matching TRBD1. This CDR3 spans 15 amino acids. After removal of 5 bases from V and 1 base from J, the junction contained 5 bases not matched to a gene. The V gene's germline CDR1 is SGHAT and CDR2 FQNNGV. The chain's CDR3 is CASSQQTGSGNTIYF. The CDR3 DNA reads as TGTGCCAGCAGCCAACAGACAGGGTCTGGAAACACCATATATTTT.

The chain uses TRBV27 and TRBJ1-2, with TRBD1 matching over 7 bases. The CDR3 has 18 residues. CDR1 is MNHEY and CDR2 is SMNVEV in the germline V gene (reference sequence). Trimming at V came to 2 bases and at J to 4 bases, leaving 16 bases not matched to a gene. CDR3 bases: TGTGCCAGCAGTTTACGAAAAGACGACAGGGTTTTTGGCTATGGCTACACCTTC. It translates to CASSLRKDDRVFGYGYTF.

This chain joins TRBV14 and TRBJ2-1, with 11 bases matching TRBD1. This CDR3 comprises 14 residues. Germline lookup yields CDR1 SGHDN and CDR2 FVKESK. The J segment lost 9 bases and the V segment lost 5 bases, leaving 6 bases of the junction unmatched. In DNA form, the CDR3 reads TGTGCCAGCAGCACTAGGACAGGGGGCAGTGAGCAGTTCTTC. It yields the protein CASSTRTGGSEQFF.

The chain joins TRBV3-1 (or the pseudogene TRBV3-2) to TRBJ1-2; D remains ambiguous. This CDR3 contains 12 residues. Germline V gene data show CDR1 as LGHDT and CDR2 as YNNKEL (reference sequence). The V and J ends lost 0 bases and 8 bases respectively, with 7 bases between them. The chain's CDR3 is CASSQDIKGYTF. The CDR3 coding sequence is TGTGCCAGCAGCCAAGATATTAAAGGCTACACCTTC.

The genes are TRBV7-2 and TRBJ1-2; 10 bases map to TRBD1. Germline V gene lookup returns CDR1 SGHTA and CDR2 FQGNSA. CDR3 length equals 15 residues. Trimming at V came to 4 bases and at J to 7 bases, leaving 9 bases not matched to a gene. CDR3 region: CASSSNTGTGVGYTF. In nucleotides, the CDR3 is TGTGCCAGCAGCTCGAATACCGGGACAGGGGTTGGCTACACCTTC.

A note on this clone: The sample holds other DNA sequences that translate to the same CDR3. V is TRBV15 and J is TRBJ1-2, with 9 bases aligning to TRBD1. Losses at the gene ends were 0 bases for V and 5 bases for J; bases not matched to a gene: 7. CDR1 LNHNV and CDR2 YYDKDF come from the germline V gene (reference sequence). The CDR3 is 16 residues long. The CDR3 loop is CATSRDLPGQGYGYTF. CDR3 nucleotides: TGTGCCACCAGCAGAGACTTGCCGGGACAGGGATATGGCTACACCTTC. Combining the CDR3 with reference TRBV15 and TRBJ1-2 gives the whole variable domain DAMVIQNPRYQVTQFGKPVTLSCSQTLNHNVMYWYQQKSSQAPKLLFHYYDKDFNNEADTPDNFQSRRPNTSFCFLDIRSPGLGDTAMYLCATSRDLPGQGYGYTFGSGTRLTVV.

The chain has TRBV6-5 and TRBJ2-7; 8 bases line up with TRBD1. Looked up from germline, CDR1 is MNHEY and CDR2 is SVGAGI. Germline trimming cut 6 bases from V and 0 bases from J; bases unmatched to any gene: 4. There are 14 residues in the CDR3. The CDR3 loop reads CASRHDRGSYEQYF. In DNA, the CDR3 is TGTGCCAGCAGACACGACAGGGGCTCCTACGAGCAGTACTTC.

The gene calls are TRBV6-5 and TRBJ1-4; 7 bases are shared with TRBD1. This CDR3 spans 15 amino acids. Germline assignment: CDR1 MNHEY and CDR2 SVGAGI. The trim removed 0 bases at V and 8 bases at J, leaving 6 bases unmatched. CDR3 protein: CASSYSTGVGEKLFF. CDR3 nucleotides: TGTGCCAGCAGTTACTCCACAGGGGTGGGCGAAAAACTGTTTTTT.

CDR3 nucleotides: TGTGCCAGCAGCCGCCGGGCAGCTGCTAGCAACTATAATTCACCCCTCCACTTT. Protein: CASSRRAAASNYNSPLHF. The V gene is TRBV27, the J gene TRBJ1-6; D unresolved. Germline CDR1 MNHEY, CDR2 SMNVEV (reference sequence). V dropped 6 bases and J dropped 3 bases, with 21 bases sitting between them. This CDR3 is built from 18 residues.

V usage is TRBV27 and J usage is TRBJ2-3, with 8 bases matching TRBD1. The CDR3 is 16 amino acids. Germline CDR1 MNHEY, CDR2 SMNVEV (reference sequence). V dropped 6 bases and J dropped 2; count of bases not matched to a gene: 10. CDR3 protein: CASSGQGGFSTDTQYF. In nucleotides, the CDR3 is TGTGCCAGCAGCGGACAGGGCGGTTTCTCCACAGATACGCAGTATTTT.

In DNA, the CDR3 is TGTGCCAGCAGCTTAATCCCCCGCGCTAGTTTCTCCTACGAGCAGTACTTC. Translated, it gives CASSLIPRASFSYEQYF. The rearrangement links TRBV7-2 to TRBJ2-7; D unclear. The CDR3 spans 17 residues. Per the germline V gene, CDR1 is SGHTA and CDR2 is FQGNSA. V was clipped by 2 bases and J by 0 bases, with 17 bases between them.

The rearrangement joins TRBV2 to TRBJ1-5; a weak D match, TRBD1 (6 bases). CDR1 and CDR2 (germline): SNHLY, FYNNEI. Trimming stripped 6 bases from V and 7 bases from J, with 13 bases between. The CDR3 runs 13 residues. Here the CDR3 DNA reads TGTGCCAGCAGAGCAGGGGTCATGCAGCCCCAGCATTTT. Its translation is CASRAGVMQPQHF.

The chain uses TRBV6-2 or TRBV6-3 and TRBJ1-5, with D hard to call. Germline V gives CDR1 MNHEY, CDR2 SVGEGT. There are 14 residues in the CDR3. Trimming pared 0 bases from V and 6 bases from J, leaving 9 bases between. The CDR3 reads CASSYSRLAQPQHF. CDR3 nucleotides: TGTGCCAGCAGTTACTCGCGTCTTGCTCAGCCCCAGCATTTT.

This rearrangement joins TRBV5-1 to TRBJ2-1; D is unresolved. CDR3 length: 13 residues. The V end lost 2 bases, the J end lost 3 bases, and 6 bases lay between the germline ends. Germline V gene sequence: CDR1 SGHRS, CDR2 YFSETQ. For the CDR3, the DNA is TGCGCCAGCAGCTTTAACAGCTACAATGAGCAGTTCTTC. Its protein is CASSFNSYNEQFF.

CDR3 region: CASSEAIDRTGVETEAFF. CDR3 nucleotides: TGTGCCAGCAGTGAAGCAATAGACCGGACAGGGGTGGAGACTGAAGCTTTCTTT. The chain joins TRBV2 to TRBJ1-1; TRBD1 agrees at 9 bases. Germline trimming cut 0 bases from V and 5 bases from J; bases unmatched to any gene: 13. From germline, CDR1 is SNHLY and CDR2 FYNNEI. CDR3 length equals 18 residues. The full variable domain, its missing parts supplied by reference TRBV2 and TRBJ1-1, is EPEVTQTPSHQVTQMGQEVILRCVPISNHLYFYWYRQILGQKVEFLVSFYNNEISEKSEIFDDQFSVERPDGSNFTLKIRSTKLEDSAMYFCASSEAIDRTGVETEAFFGQGTRLTVV.

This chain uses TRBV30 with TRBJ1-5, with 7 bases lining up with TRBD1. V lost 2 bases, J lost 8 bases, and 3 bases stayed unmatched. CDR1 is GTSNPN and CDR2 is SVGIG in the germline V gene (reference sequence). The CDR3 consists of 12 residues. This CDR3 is CAWSSQGKPQHF. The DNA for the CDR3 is TGTGCCTGGAGTTCACAGGGGAAGCCCCAGCATTTT.

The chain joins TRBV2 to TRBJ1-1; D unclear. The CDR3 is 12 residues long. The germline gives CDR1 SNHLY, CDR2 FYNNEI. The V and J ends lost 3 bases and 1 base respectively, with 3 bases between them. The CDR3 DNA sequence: TGTGCCAGCAGTGATCGGAACACTGAAGCTTTCTTT. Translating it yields CASSDRNTEAFF.

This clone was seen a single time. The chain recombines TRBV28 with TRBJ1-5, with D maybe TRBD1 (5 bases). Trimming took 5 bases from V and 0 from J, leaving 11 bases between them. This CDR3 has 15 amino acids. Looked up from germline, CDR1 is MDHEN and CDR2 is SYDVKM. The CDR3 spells CASSPGSYSNQPQHF. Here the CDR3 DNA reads TGTGCCAGCAGTCCAGGGTCTTATAGCAATCAGCCCCAGCATTTT.

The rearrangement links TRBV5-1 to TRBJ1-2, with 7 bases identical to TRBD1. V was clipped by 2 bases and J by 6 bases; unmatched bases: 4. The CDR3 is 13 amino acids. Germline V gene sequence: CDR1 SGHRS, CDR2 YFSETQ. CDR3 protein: CASSLTGVDGYTF. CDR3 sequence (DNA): TGCGCCAGCAGCTTAACAGGGGTTGATGGCTACACCTTC.

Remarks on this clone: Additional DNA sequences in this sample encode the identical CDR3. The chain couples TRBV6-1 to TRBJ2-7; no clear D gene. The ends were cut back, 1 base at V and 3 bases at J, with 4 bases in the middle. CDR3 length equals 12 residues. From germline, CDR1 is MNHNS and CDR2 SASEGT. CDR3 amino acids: CASSEGLYEQYF. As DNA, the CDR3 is TGTGCCAGCAGTGAAGGACTCTACGAGCAGTACTTC.

The CDR3 DNA reads TGCAGTGCTAGTAGAGAGACGGGGCTAGCGGGAGGGCCGAGCTCCTACAATGAGCAGTTCTTC. As protein: CSASRETGLAGGPSSYNEQFF. This sequence joins TRBV20-1 and TRBJ2-1, with 12 bases fitting TRBD2. This CDR3 contains 21 residues. Trimming took 3 bases from V and 0 from J; bases not matched to a gene: 18. Germline loops: CDR1 DFQATT, CDR2 SNEGSKA (reference sequence).

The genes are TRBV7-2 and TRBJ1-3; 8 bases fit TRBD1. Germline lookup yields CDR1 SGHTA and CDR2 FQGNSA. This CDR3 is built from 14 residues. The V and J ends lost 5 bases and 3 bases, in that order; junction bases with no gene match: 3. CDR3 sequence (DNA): TGTGCCAGCAGCCTAGGACAGGGTGGAAACACCATATATTTT. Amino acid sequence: CASSLGQGGNTIYF.

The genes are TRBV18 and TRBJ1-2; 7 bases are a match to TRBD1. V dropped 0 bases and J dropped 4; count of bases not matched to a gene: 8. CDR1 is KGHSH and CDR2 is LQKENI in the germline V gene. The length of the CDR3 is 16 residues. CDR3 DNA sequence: TGTGCCAGCTCACCACCGACAGGGAGTGGGGCCTATGGCTACACCTTC. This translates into CASSPPTGSGAYGYTF.